This TCR beta chain appears in the sequencing data of a study of blood T cell repertoires in COVID-19. CDR3 length: 15 amino acids. Germline V gives CDR1 KGHSY, CDR2 FQNENV. V lost 2 bases, J lost 3 bases, and 3 bases stayed unmatched. Here immunoSEQ multiplex PCR was the method, and the copy in TCRdb shows in-frame clones only, minus some. The sample shows some 80,000 clones, 84% of them seen only once. The receptor's source is a man in his fifties or sixties with acute or convalescent COVID-19. The sequenced sample consisted of peripheral blood. The chain uses TRBV16 and TRBJ2-1; 8 bases map to TRBD2. CDR3 amino acids: CASSQKRGNYNEQFF. CDR3 bases: TGTGCCAGCAGCCAAAAGCGGGGGAACTACAATGAGCAGTTCTTC. The whole variable domain, filled in from reference TRBV16 and TRBJ2-1, reads GEEVAQTPKHLVRGEGQKAKLYCAPIKGHSYVFWYQQVLKNEFKFLISFQNENVFDETGMPKERFSAKCLPNSPCSLEIQATKLEDSAVYFCASSQKRGNYNEQFFGPGTRLTVL.